The T cell receptor (beta chain) described here comes from a study of PD-1 blockade in classical Hodgkin lymphoma. Study at large: Each patient was given nivolumab 3 mg/kg through a vein every 2 weeks.

The CDR3 runs to 13 residues. This clone was seen a single time. Its antigen remains unidentified. TCRdb's table, derived via immunoSEQ multiplex PCR, lists solely in-frame clones and lacks some. The sample includes some 46,000 clones, around 80% of them seen just once. Study-wide results and limits: Reasons behind the repertoire differences stay unclear, perhaps disease activity or earlier therapy. Complete responders had baseline diversity similar to newly diagnosed patients.

The patients all showed relapse after autologous stem cell transplantation, while their brentuximab vedotin exposure varied. The input for sequencing was peripheral blood mononuclear cells (PBMCs), taken before the second cycle of nivolumab. J is TRBJ2-1 and V is TRBV21-1; the DNA was not used to check the table's D call, TRBD2. TRBV21-1 is termed a pseudogene. The clonotype was recovered from a human donor with classical Hodgkin lymphoma. CDR3 sequence (DNA): TGTGCCAGCAGCCCGGGATTTTACAATGAGCAGTTCTTC. It specifies CASSPGFYNEQFF.